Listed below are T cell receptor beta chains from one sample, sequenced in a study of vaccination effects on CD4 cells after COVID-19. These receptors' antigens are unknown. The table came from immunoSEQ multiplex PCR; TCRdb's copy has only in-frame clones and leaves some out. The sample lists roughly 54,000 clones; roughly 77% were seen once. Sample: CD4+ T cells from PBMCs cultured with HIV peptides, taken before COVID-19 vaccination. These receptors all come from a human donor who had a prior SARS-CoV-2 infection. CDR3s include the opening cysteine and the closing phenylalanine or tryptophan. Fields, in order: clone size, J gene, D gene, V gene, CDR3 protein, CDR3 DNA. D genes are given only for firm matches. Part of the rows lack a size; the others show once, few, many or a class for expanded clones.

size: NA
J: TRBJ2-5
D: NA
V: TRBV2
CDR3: CASSEAGFAYQETQYF
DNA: TGTGCCAGCAGTGAAGCGGGTTTCGCTTACCAAGAGACCCAGTACTTC

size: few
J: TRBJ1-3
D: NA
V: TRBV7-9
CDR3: CASSSISGRGSGNTIYF
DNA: TGTGCCAGCAGCTCCATATCGGGCAGGGGATCTGGAAACACCATATATTTT

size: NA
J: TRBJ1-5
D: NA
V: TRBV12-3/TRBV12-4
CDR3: CASQERNQPQHF
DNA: TGTGCCAGCCAAGAGCGAAATCAGCCCCAGCATTTT

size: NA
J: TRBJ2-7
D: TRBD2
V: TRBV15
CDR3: CATSRAGGPYEQYF
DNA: TGTGCCACCAGCAGAGCGGGGGGACCCTACGAGCAGTACTTC

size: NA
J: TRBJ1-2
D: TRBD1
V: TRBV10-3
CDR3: CAIGQGTGGYTF
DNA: TGTGCCATCGGACAGGGAACTGGCGGCTACACCTTC

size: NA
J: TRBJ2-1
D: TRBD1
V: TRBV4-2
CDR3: CASSPGQGSEQFF
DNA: TGTGCCAGCAGCCCAGGACAGGGGAGTGAGCAGTTCTTC

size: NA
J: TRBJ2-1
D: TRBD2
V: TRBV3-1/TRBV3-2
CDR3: CASSRSGGALGEQFF
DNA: TGTGCCAGCAGCAGAAGCGGGGGGGCCCTGGGGGAGCAGTTCTTC

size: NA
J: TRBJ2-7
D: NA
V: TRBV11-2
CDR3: CASSLPGTAYEQYF
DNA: TGTGCCAGCAGCTTACCCGGCACAGCCTACGAGCAGTACTTC

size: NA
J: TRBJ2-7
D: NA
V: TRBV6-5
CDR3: CASSLGRGTYEQYF
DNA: TGTGCCAGCAGCCTCGGACGGGGAACCTACGAGCAGTACTTC

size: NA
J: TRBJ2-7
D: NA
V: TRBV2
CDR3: CASSPADLYEQYF
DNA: TGTGCCAGCAGTCCAGCGGATTTATACGAGCAGTACTTC

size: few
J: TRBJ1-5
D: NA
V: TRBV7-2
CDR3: CASSFSLQPQHF
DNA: TGTGCCAGCAGCTTTAGTCTCCAGCCCCAGCATTTT

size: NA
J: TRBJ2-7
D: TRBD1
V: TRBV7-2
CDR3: CASSLGQGTTYEQYF
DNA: TGTGCCAGCAGCCTCGGACAGGGGACTACCTACGAGCAGTACTTC

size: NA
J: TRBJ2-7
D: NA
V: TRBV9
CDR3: CASSVGGRGGPYEQYF
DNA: TGTGCCAGCAGCGTTGGGGGGCGGGGAGGACCCTACGAGCAGTACTTC

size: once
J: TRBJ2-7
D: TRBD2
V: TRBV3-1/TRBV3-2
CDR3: CASSQGASGLSYEQYF
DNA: TGTGCCAGCAGCCAAGGCGCTAGCGGTCTCTCCTACGAGCAGTACTTC

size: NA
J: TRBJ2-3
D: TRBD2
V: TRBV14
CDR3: CASSQTRGRAAGEGRSTDTQYF
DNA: TGTGCCAGCAGCCAAACTCGGGGCCGAGCGGCGGGAGAGGGGCGGAGCACAGATACGCAGTATTTT

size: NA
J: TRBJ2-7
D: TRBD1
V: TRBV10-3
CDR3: CAISGNRDRDPYEQYF
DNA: TGTGCCATCAGTGGAAACCGGGACAGGGATCCCTACGAGCAGTACTTC

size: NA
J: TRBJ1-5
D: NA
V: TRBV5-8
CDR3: CASSSLPDVYQPQHF
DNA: TGTGCCAGCAGCTCTCTACCGGACGTATATCAGCCCCAGCATTTT

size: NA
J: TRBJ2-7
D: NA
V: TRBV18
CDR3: CASSPRGSTYEQYF
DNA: TGTGCCAGCTCACCACGCGGGTCCACCTACGAGCAGTACTTC

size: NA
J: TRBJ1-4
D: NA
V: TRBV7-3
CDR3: CASSPNPPRKNEKLFF
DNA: TGTGCCAGCAGCCCAAACCCACCCAGAAAGAATGAAAAACTGTTTTTT

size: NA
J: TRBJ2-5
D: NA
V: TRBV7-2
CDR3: CASSLVGQETQYF
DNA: TGTGCCAGCAGCTTAGTAGGCCAAGAGACCCAGTACTTC

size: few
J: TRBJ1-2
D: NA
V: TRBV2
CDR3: CASSGSGYYGYTF
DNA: TGTGCCAGCAGTGGGTCAGGTTACTATGGCTACACCTTC

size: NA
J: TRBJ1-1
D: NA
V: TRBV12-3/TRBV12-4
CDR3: CASSLRDSEAFF
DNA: TGTGCCAGCAGTTTACGGGACTCTGAAGCTTTCTTT

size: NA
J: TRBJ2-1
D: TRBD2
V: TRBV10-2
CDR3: CASKTGRSSYNEQFF
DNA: TGCGCCAGCAAAACCGGGAGGAGCTCCTACAATGAGCAGTTCTTC

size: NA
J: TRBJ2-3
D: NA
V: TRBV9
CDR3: CASSLGTGPLTDTQYF
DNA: TGTGCCAGCAGCCTGGGGACTGGACCTCTCACAGATACGCAGTATTTT

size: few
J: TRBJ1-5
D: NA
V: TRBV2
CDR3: CASNGQFNQPQHF
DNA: TGTGCCAGCAACGGACAGTTCAATCAGCCCCAGCATTTT